This T cell receptor (beta chain) was obtained from a study of blood T cell repertoires in COVID-19. In the study overall: Acute and convalescent COVID-19 specimens originated in the United States, Italy and Spain. PBMCs, B-cell-depleted T cells, or T cells were the source of the cDNA or gDNA that made up the material.

CDR1 and CDR2 from the germline V gene are MNHNS and SASEGT. The V gene lost 2 bases and the J gene lost 2 bases, with 7 bases spanning the gap. The CDR3 loop spans 15 amino acids. Original analysis: Amplification with reference gene primers provided the estimates of nucleated cell counts. The repertoire was sequenced with immunoSEQ multiplex PCR; TCRdb's copy has only in-frame clones and lacks some. V and J calls and clone size follow that table, whereas D and trimming were derived from the DNA. Here the sample spans tens of thousands of clones, roughly four fifths being singletons. The material sequenced was peripheral blood. The rearrangement links TRBV6-1 to TRBJ2-6; D call uncertain. This TCR was sampled from a man in his fifties or sixties with acute or convalescent COVID-19. This chain's CDR3 is CASSELSAGANVLTF. The DNA of the CDR3 is TGTGCCAGCAGTGAATTGAGCGCTGGGGCCAACGTCCTGACTTTC.